This T cell receptor (beta chain) was captured by sequencing in a study of control samples from healthy donors and cancer patients. Assay: immunoSEQ multiplex PCR; the TCRdb copy retains only in-frame clones and omits some. This sample has fewer than 120,000 clones, with over 75% found just once. In germline, CDR1 is GTSNPN, CDR2 SVGIG (reference sequence). The CDR3 length is 14 residues. The V and J ends lost 4 bases and 6 bases respectively, with 15 bases between them. The clonotype comes from a woman aged 60-75 years with lung cancer. The rearrangement joins TRBV30 to TRBJ2-2; TRBD1 is a possible D gene (6 bases). The sequenced sample was PBMCs. The chain's CDR3 is CAWNPGHLAGELFF. Here the CDR3 DNA reads TGTGCCTGGAACCCGGGACATCTCGCCGGGGAGCTGTTTTTT.